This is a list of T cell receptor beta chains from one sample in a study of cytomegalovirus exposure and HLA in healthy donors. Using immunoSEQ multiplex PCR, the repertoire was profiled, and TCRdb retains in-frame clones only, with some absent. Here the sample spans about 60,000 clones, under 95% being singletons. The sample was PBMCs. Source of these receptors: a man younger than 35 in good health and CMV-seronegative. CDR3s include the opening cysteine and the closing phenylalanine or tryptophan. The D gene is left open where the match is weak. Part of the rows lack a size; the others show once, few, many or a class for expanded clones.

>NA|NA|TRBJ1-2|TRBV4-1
CASSQDRTGDYGYTF
TGCGCCAGCAGCCAAGATCGCACAGGAGACTATGGCTACACCTTC
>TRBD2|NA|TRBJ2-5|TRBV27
CASSPSGMEETQYF
TGTGCCAGCAGTCCTAGCGGGATGGAAGAGACCCAGTACTTC
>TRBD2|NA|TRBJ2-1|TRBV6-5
CASGGRVSGSEQFF
TGTGCCAGCGGCGGGAGGGTATCAGGAAGTGAGCAGTTCTTC
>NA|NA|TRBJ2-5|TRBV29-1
CSVESGETQYF
TGCAGCGTTGAAAGCGGGGAGACCCAGTACTTC
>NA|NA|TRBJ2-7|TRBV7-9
CASSFRQAEDEQYF
TGTGCCAGCAGCTTTCGACAGGCCGAGGACGAGCAGTACTTC
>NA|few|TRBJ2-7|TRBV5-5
CASSFRDRYYEQYF
TGTGCCAGCAGCTTTCGTGACAGGTACTACGAGCAGTACTTC
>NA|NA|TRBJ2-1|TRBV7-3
CASSYGAPRGNEQFF
TGTGCCAGCAGCTATGGGGCACCAAGGGGCAATGAGCAGTTCTTC
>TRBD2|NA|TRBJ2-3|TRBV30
CAWSALAGGPGTQYF
TGTGCCTGGAGTGCGCTAGCGGGAGGTCCGGGTACGCAGTATTTT
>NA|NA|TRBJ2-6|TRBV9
CASSVSSNVLTF
TGTGCCAGCAGCGTATCTTCCAACGTCCTGACTTTC
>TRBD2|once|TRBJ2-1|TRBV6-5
CASSYQFAGVQFF
TGTGCCAGCAGTTACCAGTTTGCGGGAGTGCAGTTCTTC
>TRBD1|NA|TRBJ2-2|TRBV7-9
CASSLQGAGGELFF
TGTGCCAGCAGCTTACAGGGGGCCGGCGGGGAGCTGTTTTTT
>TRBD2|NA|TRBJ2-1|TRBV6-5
CASSSAPTGGYEQFF
TGTGCCAGCAGTTCCGCCCCAACGGGAGGGTATGAGCAGTTCTTC
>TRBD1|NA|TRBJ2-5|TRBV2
CASTDSGGQETQYF
TGTGCCAGCACCGACTCAGGGGGACAAGAGACCCAGTACTTC
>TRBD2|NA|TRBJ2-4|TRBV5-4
CASSFSSGDEYF
TGTGCCAGCAGCTTTTCAAGCGGGGACGAGTACTTC
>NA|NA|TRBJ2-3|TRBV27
CASSLGGEQGTDTQYF
TGTGCCAGCAGTTTAGGAGGGGAGCAGGGCACAGATACGCAGTATTTT
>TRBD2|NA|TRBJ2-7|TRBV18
CASSPIVTSADEQYF
TGTGCCAGCTCACCCATAGTGACTAGCGCAGACGAGCAGTACTTC
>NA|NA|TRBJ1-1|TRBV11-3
CASSHMNTEAFF
TGTGCCAGCAGCCACATGAACACTGAAGCTTTCTTT
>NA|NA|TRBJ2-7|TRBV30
CAWQGGSEQYF
TGTGCTTGGCAGGGGGGATCCGAGCAGTACTTC
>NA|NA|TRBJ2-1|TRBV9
CASSPRTGELGGAGVYNEQFF
TGTGCCAGCAGCCCCCGGACAGGTGAATTGGGTGGAGCGGGAGTATACAATGAGCAGTTCTTC
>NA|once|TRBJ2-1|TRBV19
CASSTLHLNEQFF
TGTGCCAGTAGTACCTTACACCTCAATGAGCAGTTCTTC
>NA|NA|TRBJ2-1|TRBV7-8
CASSLDLVRFEQFF
TGTGCCAGCAGCTTAGATTTAGTGCGTTTTGAGCAGTTCTTC
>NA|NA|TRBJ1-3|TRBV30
CAWMEIGNTIYF
TGTGCCTGGATGGAGATCGGAAACACCATATATTTT
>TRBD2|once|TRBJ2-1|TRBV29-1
CSVPSGTREYNEQFF
TGCAGCGTACCCTCCGGGACTAGAGAGTACAATGAGCAGTTCTTC
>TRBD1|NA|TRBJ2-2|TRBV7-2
CASSSGQGAGELFF
TGTGCCAGCAGCTCCGGACAGGGGGCCGGGGAGCTGTTTTTT
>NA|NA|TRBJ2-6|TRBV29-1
CSATVSGANVLTF
TGCAGCGCTACGGTCTCCGGGGCCAACGTCCTGACTTTC
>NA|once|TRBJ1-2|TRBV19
CASSIDAGNYGYTF
TGTGCCAGTAGTATAGACGCAGGGAACTATGGCTACACCTTC
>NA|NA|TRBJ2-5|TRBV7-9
CASSFEGQETQYF
TGTGCCAGCAGCTTCGAGGGCCAAGAGACCCAGTACTTC
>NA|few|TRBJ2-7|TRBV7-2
CASSIRVTRNAGISYEQYF
TGTGCCAGCAGCATCAGAGTAACCAGAAATGCGGGAATCTCCTACGAGCAGTACTTC
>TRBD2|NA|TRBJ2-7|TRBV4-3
CASSQGLAVYEQYF
TGCGCCAGCAGCCAGGGACTAGCGGTCTACGAGCAGTACTTC
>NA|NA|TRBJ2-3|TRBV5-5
CASSLEGGPTDTQYF
TGTGCCAGCAGCTTGGAGGGGGGGCCCACAGATACGCAGTATTTT
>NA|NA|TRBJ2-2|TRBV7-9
CASSPDTGELFF
TGTGCCAGCAGCCCCGACACCGGGGAGCTGTTTTTT
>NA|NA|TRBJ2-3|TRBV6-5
CASRRPYPYTDTQYF
TGTGCCAGCAGGCGCCCATACCCATACACAGATACGCAGTATTTT
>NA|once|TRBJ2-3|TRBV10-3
CAIMPPGADTQYF
TGTGCCATCATGCCCCCGGGGGCAGATACGCAGTATTTT
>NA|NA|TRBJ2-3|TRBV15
CATSRVKYTMGTDTQYF
TGTGCCACCAGCAGAGTGAAATACACTATGGGCACAGATACGCAGTATTTT
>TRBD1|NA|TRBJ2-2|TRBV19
CASRTGGAPGELFF
TGTGCCAGCCGGACAGGGGGTGCTCCCGGGGAGCTGTTTTTT
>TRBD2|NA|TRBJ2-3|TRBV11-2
CASSQRLAGGLSTDTQYF
TGTGCCAGCAGCCAAAGACTAGCGGGAGGTTTAAGCACAGATACGCAGTATTTT
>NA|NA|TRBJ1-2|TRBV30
CAWQAGYGYTF
TGTGCCTGGCAAGCAGGATATGGCTACACCTTC
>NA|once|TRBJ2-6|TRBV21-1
CASRSALTHSGANVLTF
TGTGCCAGCAGAAGCGCACTCACTCACTCTGGGGCCAACGTCCTGACTTTC
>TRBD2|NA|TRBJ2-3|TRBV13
CASSSTGLAGGQLITDTQYF
TGTGCCAGCAGCTCCACAGGACTAGCGGGAGGGCAACTAATCACAGATACGCAGTATTTT
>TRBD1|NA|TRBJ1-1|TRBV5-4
CASSSDRGRDEAFF
TGTGCCAGCAGCTCGGACAGGGGGAGGGATGAAGCTTTCTTT
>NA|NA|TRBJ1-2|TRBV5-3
CARSLLSDRRYGYTF
TGTGCCAGAAGCCTTCTCTCGGACAGACGCTATGGCTACACCTTC
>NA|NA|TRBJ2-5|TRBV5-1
CASSLVGAEQETQYF
TGCGCCAGCAGCTTGGTGGGGGCGGAACAAGAGACCCAGTACTTC